One sample yielded the 5 T cell receptor beta chains listed below, sequenced in a study of blood T cell repertoires in COVID-19. Using immunoSEQ multiplex PCR, the repertoire was profiled, and TCRdb retains in-frame clones only, with some absent. In the table there are 250,000 to 300,000 clones, roughly 90% of which are singletons. The sample comprised PBMCs or T cells enriched from blood (not recorded which). These receptors originate from a woman in her forties or fifties who had been exposed to COVID-19.

The chain links TRBV14 to TRBJ2-7, with 7 bases that match TRBD2. The CDR3 length is 14 residues. The germline V gene encodes CDR1 SGHDN and CDR2 FVKESK. V gave up 4 bases and J gave up 3 bases; unmatched junction bases: 6. The CDR3 here is CASSPLGGNYEQYF. CDR3 coding DNA: TGTGCCAGCAGCCCCCTGGGGGGGAACTACGAGCAGTACTTC.

The rearrangement uses TRBV19 and TRBJ2-1; 7 bases match TRBD1. The CDR3 has 15 residues. With 3 bases clipped from V and 4 bases from J, the junction kept 6 bases outside the gene matches. Germline values: CDR1 LNHDA, CDR2 SQIVND (reference sequence). Here the CDR3 DNA reads TGTGCCAGTAGTATGGGGGACAGAGCTTACAATGAGCAGTTCTTC. Translation: CASSMGDRAYNEQFF.

The V and J genes are TRBV30 and TRBJ2-7; the D gene is possibly TRBD2 (5 bases). This CDR3 spans 13 amino acids. Trimming removed 0 bases from V and 7 bases from J, with 13 bases in between. The germline gives CDR1 GTSNPN, CDR2 SVGIG (reference sequence). CDR3 nucleotide sequence: TGTGCCTGGAGTGTAGGGCTAGCCGGGGAGCAGTACTTC. Residues: CAWSVGLAGEQYF.

CDR3 DNA: TGCGCCAGCAGCTTGGTAGGACAGGGGGCCTCCTACAATGAGCAGTTCTTC. It specifies CASSLVGQGASYNEQFF. The chain recombines TRBV5-1 with TRBJ2-1; TRBD1 matches at 11 bases. This CDR3 has 17 residues. CDR1 and CDR2 from the germline V gene are SGHRS and YFSETQ. V was clipped by 0 bases and J by 0 bases; unmatched bases: 2.

The chain employs TRBV28 and TRBJ1-3; TRBD1 is a possible D gene (6 bases). Germline V gene sequence: CDR1 MDHEN, CDR2 SYDVKM. Trimming shortened V by 1 base and J by 2 bases, and 6 bases separated the two germline ends. CDR3 length equals 14 residues. CDR3 DNA sequence: TGTGCCAGCAGTTTATCAGGGGCTGGAAACACCATATATTTT. Its translation is CASSLSGAGNTIYF. The entire variable domain, with the rest obtained from reference TRBV28 and TRBJ1-3, is as follows: DVKVTQSSRYLVKRTGEKVFLECVQDMDHENMFWYRQDPGLGLRLIYFSYDVKMKEKGDIPEGYSVSREKKERFSLILESASTNQTSMYLCASSLSGAGNTIYFGEGSWLTVV.